This T cell receptor beta chain was identified in a study of control samples from healthy donors and cancer patients. The germline CDR1 and CDR2 sequences are MNHEY and SVGAGI. CDR3 length equals 14 residues. Germline trimming cut 6 bases from V and 7 bases from J; bases unmatched to any gene: 9. TCRdb's table, derived via immunoSEQ multiplex PCR, lists solely in-frame clones and lacks some. Here the sample spans around 84,000 clones, roughly 88% being singletons. V and J are TRBV6-5 and TRBJ2-1, with TRBD1 identical over 7 bases. This TCR came from a man in his sixties with head and neck cancer. The sequenced material came from PBMCs. CDR3 residues: CASRKLTGLNEQFF. For the CDR3, the DNA is TGTGCCAGCAGGAAATTGACAGGGCTGAATGAGCAGTTCTTC.